This T cell receptor beta chain was identified in a study of blood T cell repertoires in COVID-19. The wider study: Samples of COVID-19 (acute and convalescent) were obtained from the United States, Italy and Spain. PBMCs, B-cell-depleted T cells, or T cells were the source of the cDNA or gDNA that made up the material.

The CDR3 covers 14 residues. Trimming took 5 bases from V and 2 from J; bases not matched to a gene: 6. CDR1 is LNHDA and CDR2 is SQIVND in the germline V gene (reference sequence). Original processing notes: Quantification of nucleated cells was approximated via reference gene primer amplification. Some clones are missing from TCRdb's copy, which holds only in-frame ones; the method was immunoSEQ multiplex PCR. V, J and clone size were drawn from that table, and D and trimming were deduced from the DNA. The top ten hold 3% to 4% of the sample, which has 300,000 to 400,000 clones, about 93% seen once.

This chain uses TRBV19 with TRBJ2-7; 7 bases line up with TRBD1. The sequenced sample consisted of peripheral blood. The receptor was derived from a woman aged 18-29 years who had recovered from COVID-19. CDR3 loop: CASSSSGQTYEQYV. DNA for the CDR3: TGTGCCAGTAGTTCGTCGGGACAGACCTACGAGCAGTACGTC.